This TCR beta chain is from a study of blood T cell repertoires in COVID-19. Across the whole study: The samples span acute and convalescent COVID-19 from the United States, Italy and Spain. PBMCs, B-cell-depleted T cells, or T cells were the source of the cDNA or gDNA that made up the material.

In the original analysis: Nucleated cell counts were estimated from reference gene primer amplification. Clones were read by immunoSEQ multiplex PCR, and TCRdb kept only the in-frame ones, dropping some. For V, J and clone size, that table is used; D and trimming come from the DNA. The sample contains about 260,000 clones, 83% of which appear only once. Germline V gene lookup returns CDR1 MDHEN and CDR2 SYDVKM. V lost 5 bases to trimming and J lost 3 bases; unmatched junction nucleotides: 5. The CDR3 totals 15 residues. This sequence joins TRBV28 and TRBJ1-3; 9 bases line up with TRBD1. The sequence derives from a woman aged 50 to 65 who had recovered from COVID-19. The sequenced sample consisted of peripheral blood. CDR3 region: CASSPPGQGGNTIYF. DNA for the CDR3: TGTGCCAGCAGTCCGCCGGGACAGGGTGGAAACACCATATATTTT. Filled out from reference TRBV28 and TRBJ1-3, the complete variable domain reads DVKVTQSSRYLVKRTGEKVFLECVQDMDHENMFWYRQDPGLGLRLIYFSYDVKMKEKGDIPEGYSVSREKKERFSLILESASTNQTSMYLCASSPPGQGGNTIYFGEGSWLTVV.